The next 30 T cell receptor beta chains were all read from a single sample in a study of T cells after yellow fever vaccination. TCRdb called the 5' RACE reads again in MiXCR, with one record for every CDR3 protein. This table has about 360,000 distinct CDR3 sequences, around 6.4% appearing once. The input for sequencing was PBMCs, taken 5 days after the yellow fever booster vaccination. The receptors shown here come from a man aged 25 to 40 who received the YFV17D yellow fever vaccine.

With regard to this clonotype: A much larger clone sits a single nucleotide away, making a read error possible. J is TRBJ2-1 and V is TRBV6-5; weak D call: TRBD2 (6 bases). CDR3 length: 15 amino acids. V was clipped by 0 bases and J by 15 bases, with 21 bases between them. CDR1 and CDR2 from the germline V gene are MNHEY and SVGAGI. The DNA of the CDR3 is TGTGCCAGCAGTTACTCGGCGGGTCGATCGGGAGATCTGTTCTTC. Protein product: CASSYSAGRSGDLFF.

This clonotype was counted at least ten times. V gene TRBV11-2 combines with J gene TRBJ2-1, with D unclear. V was cut by 2 bases and J by 0 bases, with 11 bases left in between. The CDR3 is 16 residues long. Germline lookup yields CDR1 SGHAT and CDR2 FQNNGV. DNA for the CDR3: TGTGCCAGCAGCTTATCACTTTCTATCTCCTACAATGAGCAGTTCTTC. As protein: CASSLSLSISYNEQFF.

On this clonotype: Being one base from a much bigger clone, this may be a read error. V usage is TRBV7-8 and J usage is TRBJ2-5; a weak D match, TRBD2 (5 bases). The CDR3 is 13 amino acids. The germline V and J ends were trimmed by 0 bases and 9 bases, with 11 bases remaining between them. Germline V lookup: CDR1 SGHVS, CDR2 FQNEAQ. This CDR3 reads CASSLAGSEAQYF. The DNA for the CDR3 is TGTGCCAGCAGCTTAGCGGGATCGGAGGCCCAGTACTTC. The variable domain in full, completed from reference TRBV7-8 and TRBJ2-5, reads GAGVSQSPRYKVAKRGQDVALRCDPISGHVSLFWYQQALGQGPEFLTYFQNEAQLDKSGLPSDRFFAERPEGSVSTLKIQRTQQEDSAVYLCASSLAGSEAQYFGPGTRLLVL.

This clonotype has only a few counts. The V gene is TRBV7-8, the J gene TRBJ2-1; D ambiguous. The germline V gene has CDR1 SGHVS and CDR2 FQNEAQ. CDR3 length: 15 amino acids. V was pared by 5 bases and J by 0 bases, with 11 bases between. The CDR3 coding sequence is TGTGCCAGCAGCCCCCCAAGTGTCTCCTACAATGAGCAGTTCTTC. Protein: CASSPPSVSYNEQFF.

This clonotype was counted at least ten times. This chain uses TRBV2 with TRBJ2-2; the D gene is possibly TRBD2 (5 bases). The CDR3 spans 14 residues. Looked up from germline, CDR1 is SNHLY and CDR2 is FYNNEI. V lost 8 bases, J lost 7 bases, and 17 bases lay in between. CDR3 amino acids: CASRRLVEIGELFF. The CDR3 nucleotides are TGTGCCAGCCGGAGGTTGGTGGAGATCGGGGAGCTGTTTTTT.

This clonotype was seen a handful of times. This chain links TRBV28 with TRBJ1-2; 12 nucleotides align to TRBD1. CDR3 length: 17 residues. V was clipped by 6 bases and J by 0 bases; unmatched bases: 8. Germline V gives CDR1 MDHEN, CDR2 SYDVKM. CDR3 region: CASSPGTGGRANYGYTF. CDR3 nucleotides: TGTGCCAGCAGCCCCGGGACAGGGGGCCGCGCTAACTATGGCTACACCTTC.

The V and J genes are TRBV7-2 and TRBJ1-5; D is unclear. The CDR3 has 15 residues. Trimming took 1 base from V and 3 from J, leaving 10 bases between them. Germline CDR1 is SGHTA and CDR2 is FQGNSA. The CDR3 sequence is CASSLGSGLNQPQHF. The CDR3 DNA follows: TGTGCCAGCAGCTTAGGATCCGGGCTCAATCAGCCCCAGCATTTT.

Many counts were recorded for this clonotype. The V call is TRBV7-2, the J call TRBJ2-5, with D perhaps matching TRBD2 (5 bases). Trimming left V 5 bases short and J 4 bases short, with 14 bases between. The CDR3 extends over 14 amino acids. Germline values: CDR1 SGHTA, CDR2 FQGNSA. The CDR3 here is CASSEGGFRETQYF. In DNA, the CDR3 is TGTGCCAGCAGCGAGGGCGGGTTCAGAGAGACCCAGTACTTC.

This clonotype was counted between two and nine times. The chain combines TRBV12-3 or TRBV12-4 with TRBJ2-5; TRBD2 matches at 8 bases. CDR3 length equals 14 residues. V was pared by 6 bases and J by 0 bases, with 3 bases of the junction left unmatched. The CDR3 coding sequence is TGTGCCAGCAGCCGGACTAGCAACCAAGAGACCCAGTACTTC. It codes for CASSRTSNQETQYF.

The CDR3 region has the DNA TGTGCCAGCAGAGAAAGGGGAAGTCAGCCCCAGCATTTT. Translation: CASRERGSQPQHF. The chain combines TRBV2 with TRBJ1-5; D is possibly TRBD1 (5 bases). The CDR3 is 13 amino acids. Germline CDR1 SNHLY, CDR2 FYNNEI. With 6 bases removed from V and 6 bases from J, the gap between germline ends came to 12 bases.

The gene calls are TRBV5-1 and TRBJ2-5; possibly TRBD1 for D (8 bases). Germline V gene sequence: CDR1 SGHRS, CDR2 YFSETQ. Between the trimmed V and J ends, which lost 4 bases and 5 bases, there was a span of 15 bases. The CDR3 runs 14 residues. CDR3 nucleotides: TGCGCCAGCAGCGGGAGGGACAGGAGGGAGACCCAGTACTTC. Protein product: CASSGRDRRETQYF.

This clonotype was observed many times. This chain uses TRBV7-6 with TRBJ2-3; 7 positions match TRBD2. Unmatched junction bases numbered 9, after V lost 1 base and J lost 11 bases. The germline CDR1 and CDR2 sequences are SGHVS and FNYEAQ. This CDR3 contains 14 residues. CDR3 in DNA: TGTGCCAGCAGCTTAGAGTCCAGCGGGATTAGGCAGTATTTT. The encoded protein is CASSLESSGIRQYF.

The chain employs TRBV29-1 and TRBJ2-7; 14 bases are shared with TRBD2. V shed 7 bases and J 9 bases; nucleotides not matched to a gene: 8. From germline, CDR1 is SQVTM and CDR2 ANQGSEA. The CDR3 loop spans 13 amino acids. The CDR3 region has the DNA TGCAGCGCCCAGGGACTAGCGGGAGCGGGGCAGTACTTC. Protein: CSAQGLAGAGQYF.

This clonotype has only a few counts. This sequence joins TRBV5-1 and TRBJ1-3, with D tentatively TRBD1 (6 bases). Trimming removed 4 bases at V and 4 bases at J, with 12 bases between. Germline V gene lookup returns CDR1 SGHRS and CDR2 YFSETQ. The CDR3 runs 14 residues. The CDR3 coding sequence is TGCGCCAGCAGCCCGTTGGACAGCGGAAACACCATATATTTT. It codes for CASSPLDSGNTIYF.

The rearrangement links TRBV9 to TRBJ2-5, with TRBD1 matching over 7 bases. The ends lost 4 bases at V and 1 base at J; junction bases unmatched: 7. The CDR3 contains 15 residues. The germline V gene has CDR1 SGDLS and CDR2 YYNGEE. The CDR3 nucleotides are TGTGCCAGCAGCTTCAGACAGGGCTTCCAAGAGACCCAGTACTTC. Residues: CASSFRQGFQETQYF.

This clonotype was detected a few times. The rearrangement uses TRBV7-2 and TRBJ2-1, with D possibly TRBD1 on 6 matching bases. CDR3 length: 14 amino acids. The V end lost 8 bases, the J end lost 4 bases, and 15 bases lay between the germline ends. Germline V CDR1 and CDR2: SGHTA, FQGNSA. CDR3 nucleotide sequence: TGTGCCAGCCAAAGAGGGGGAGATTACAATGAGCAGTTCTTC. It is translated as CASQRGGDYNEQFF.

This clonotype was observed a few times. A read error may account for a junction end that differs from germline. V and J are TRBV30 and TRBJ2-5; 7 nucleotides align to TRBD1. Germline CDR1 reads GTSNPN; CDR2 reads SVGIG (reference sequence). This CDR3 has 13 amino acids. CDR3 bases: TGTGCCTGGAGTGGGGACAGCGCCAGGCACTCCCACTTC. Its protein product is CAWSGDSARHSHF.

Many counts were recorded for this clonotype. The genes are TRBV29-1 and TRBJ2-1; TRBD1 agrees at 8 bases. The CDR3 runs to 14 residues. After removal of 4 bases from V and 4 bases from J, the junction contained 6 bases not matched to a gene. Germline-derived CDR1 and CDR2 are SQVTM and ANQGSEA. CDR3 bases: TGCAGCGTTGTACAGGGGGAGATGTACAATGAGCAGTTCTTC. It codes for CSVVQGEMYNEQFF.

This clonotype has a handful of counts. A junction end diverges from the germline sequence, so it may reflect a read error. V and J are TRBV20-1 and TRBJ2-3, with 9 bases identical to TRBD2. In germline, CDR1 is DFQATT, CDR2 SNEGSKA (reference sequence). CDR3 length equals 13 residues. The CDR3 loop reads CSAGSGSRDTQYF. In nucleotides, the CDR3 is TGCAGTGCAGGTAGCGGGAGCAGAGATACGCAGTATTTT.

There are many counts of this clonotype. The chain has TRBV4-3 and TRBJ2-3, with TRBD2 matching 8 bases. Trimming at V came to 0 bases and at J to 7 bases, leaving 9 bases not matched to a gene. Germline V lookup: CDR1 LGHNA, CDR2 YSLEER. The CDR3 runs 16 residues. The CDR3 loop is CASSQDPSGSVNTQYF. The CDR3 DNA reads as TGCGCCAGCAGCCAAGATCCCAGCGGGAGCGTCAATACGCAGTATTTT.

A few counts support this clonotype. The genes are TRBV4-3 and TRBJ2-6; D not certain. The ends were cut back, 2 bases at V and 0 bases at J, with 5 bases in the middle. CDR1 is LGHNA and CDR2 is YSLEER in the germline V gene. The CDR3 loop spans 15 amino acids. Here the CDR3 reads CASSQTASGANVLTF. The CDR3 nucleotides read TGCGCCAGCAGCCAAACAGCCTCTGGGGCCAACGTCCTGACTTTC.

The chain combines TRBV7-9 with TRBJ2-7; the D is unclear. The CDR3 loop spans 11 amino acids. With 8 bases removed from V and 3 bases from J, the gap between germline ends came to 8 bases. The germline gives CDR1 SEHNR, CDR2 FQNEAQ (reference sequence). CDR3 region: CASQNHYEQYF. CDR3 nucleotide sequence: TGTGCCAGCCAAAACCACTACGAGCAGTACTTC.

In this sample, this clonotype turned up many times. The genes are TRBV3-1 and TRBJ1-1; weak D call: TRBD1 (5 bases). CDR1 and CDR2 (germline): LGHDT, YNNKEL (reference sequence). The CDR3 contains 14 residues. V gave up 4 bases and J gave up 4 bases, with 13 bases separating them. The CDR3 spells CASSPVAGTTEAFF. The CDR3 region has the DNA TGTGCCAGCAGCCCGGTGGCAGGGACCACTGAAGCTTTCTTT.

This clonotype was counted many times. The chain uses TRBV29-1 and TRBJ1-1, with 7 bases aligning to TRBD1. The CDR3 is 14 residues long. Trimming cost V 4 bases and J 10 bases; bases outside gene matches: 15. The germline V gene encodes CDR1 SQVTM and CDR2 ANQGSEA. CDR3 sequence reads: CSVAPDRPLIGAFF. For the CDR3, the DNA is TGCAGCGTTGCGCCGGACAGGCCCCTGATTGGAGCTTTCTTT. The full variable domain, rest sourced from reference TRBV29-1 and TRBJ1-1, is SAVISQKPSRDICQRGTSLTIQCQVDSQVTMMFWYRQQPGQSLTLIATANQGSEATYESGFVIDKFPISRPNLTFSTLTVSNMSPEDSSIYLCSVAPDRPLIGAFFGQGTRLTVV.

In this sample, this clonotype turned up a few times. The V and J genes are TRBV7-9 and TRBJ2-1, with 7 bases lining up with TRBD2. The CDR3 runs 14 residues. CDR1 and CDR2 from the germline V gene are SEHNR and FQNEAQ (reference sequence). V was clipped by 5 bases and J by 3 bases; unmatched bases: 4. CDR3 loop: CASSVRDYYNEQFF. In DNA, the CDR3 is TGTGCCAGCAGCGTCCGGGACTACTACAATGAGCAGTTCTTC.

This clonotype was seen ten or more times. The chain uses TRBV7-2 and TRBJ1-1, with D maybe TRBD1 (5 bases). This CDR3 contains 14 residues. V gave up 7 bases and J gave up 2 bases, with 14 bases separating them. The V gene's germline CDR1 is SGHTA and CDR2 FQGNSA. CDR3 amino acids: CASNPSRENTEAFF. For the CDR3, the DNA is TGTGCCAGCAACCCCTCCAGGGAAAACACTGAAGCTTTCTTT.

This clonotype was seen ten or more times. The chain has TRBV20-1 and TRBJ2-6; D is undetermined. CDR1 is DFQATT and CDR2 is SNEGSKA in the germline V gene (reference sequence). CDR3 size: 15 residues. V was pared by 0 bases and J by 0 bases, with 6 bases between. The CDR3, as DNA: TGCAGTGCTAGAGATCTTTCCTCTGGGGCCAACGTCCTGACTTTC. As protein: CSARDLSSGANVLTF.

In its sample, this clonotype was seen a few times. The rearrangement links TRBV9 to TRBJ1-4; maybe TRBD1 (6 bases). Germline V gene lookup returns CDR1 SGDLS and CDR2 YYNGEE. V lost 0 bases, J lost 7 bases, and 7 bases lay in between. This CDR3 has 13 amino acids. CDR3 sequence (DNA): TGTGCCAGCAGCGTAGGAGGGGGTGAAAAACTGTTTTTT. Encoded protein: CASSVGGGEKLFF.

The chain employs TRBV5-4 and TRBJ1-1; no clear D gene. V was trimmed by 0 bases and J by 11 bases, leaving 11 bases between them. The CDR3 runs to 12 residues. The V gene's germline CDR1 is SGHNT and CDR2 YYREEE (reference sequence). CDR3 sequence: CASSLDGDLAFF. The CDR3 bases are TGTGCCAGCAGCTTGGACGGGGATCTGGCTTTCTTT.

In this sample, this clonotype turned up a few times. V usage is TRBV20-1 and J usage is TRBJ2-7; unclear D gene. Germline loops: CDR1 DFQATT, CDR2 SNEGSKA (reference sequence). V was cut by 5 bases and J by 3 bases, with 14 bases left in between. This CDR3 is built from 13 residues. The CDR3 coding sequence is TGCAGTGCTCGTAAACCGGAGCTCTACGAGCAGTACTTC. Its protein is CSARKPELYEQYF.